The T cell receptor (beta chain) described here comes from a study of T cells in Graves' hyperthyroidism and ophthalmopathy. Study-wide background: Peripheral blood collection took place at initial diagnosis, before any treatment. Study outcomes and limitations: In the blood, most expanded thyroid clonotypes above 0.001 appeared as well.

This clonotype was detected a few times. Antigen specificity is unknown. In this CDR3 the conserved last residue, phenylalanine or tryptophan, is missing, so a read error is likely. Trimming cost V 6 bases and J 0 bases, with 12 bases left between them. The length of the CDR3 is 15 residues. TCR beta CDR3 regions were amplified from RNA transcripts. When the TCR CDR3 underwent first-round RT-PCR, the HTBI primer set was used. One entry per CDR3 protein, called by TCRdb with MiXCR from the multiplex PCR reads. The sample gives about 400,000 distinct CDR3 sequences, 15% of which show up once; over 25% is in the top ten.

The sample taken for sequencing was blood. V and J are TRBV12-3 or TRBV12-4 and TRBJ2-4; D may be TRBD1 or TRBD2 (5 bases each). The source of this sequence is a woman younger than 45 with Graves' hyperthyroidism. The CDR3 DNA reads TGTGCCAGCAGCCCCGGGACGGTAGCCAAAAACATTCAGTACCTC. Translating gives CASSPGTVAKNIQYL.